This T cell receptor beta chain was identified during a study of T cell changes during pregnancy in multiple sclerosis. Germline-derived CDR1 and CDR2 are LNHDA and SQIVND (reference sequence). The V and J ends lost 7 bases and 0 bases, in that order; junction bases with no gene match: 1. CDR3 length: 15 residues. The table came from immunoSEQ multiplex PCR; TCRdb's copy has only in-frame clones and leaves some out. The sample gives some 97,000 clones, approximately 90% of which show up once; around 1.2% is in the top ten. The TCR was taken from a female donor with multiple sclerosis, enrolled in a pregnancy study. This material consisted of peripheral blood, taken in the second trimester of pregnancy. The chain links TRBV19 to TRBJ2-6; 9 nucleotides line up with TRBD2. CDR3 in amino acids: CASKGLASGANVLTF. CDR3 DNA sequence: TGTGCCAGTAAGGGACTAGCCTCTGGGGCCAACGTCCTGACTTTC.